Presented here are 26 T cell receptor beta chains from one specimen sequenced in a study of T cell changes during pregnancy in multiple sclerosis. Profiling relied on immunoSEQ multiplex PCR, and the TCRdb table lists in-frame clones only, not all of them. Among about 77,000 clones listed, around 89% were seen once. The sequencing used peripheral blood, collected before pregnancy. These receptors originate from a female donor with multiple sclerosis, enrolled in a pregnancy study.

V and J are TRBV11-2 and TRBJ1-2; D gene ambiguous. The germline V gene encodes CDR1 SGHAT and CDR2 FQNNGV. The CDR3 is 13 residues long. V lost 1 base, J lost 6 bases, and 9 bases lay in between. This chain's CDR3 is CASSLGRSDGYTF. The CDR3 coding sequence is TGTGCCAGCAGCTTAGGCCGGTCCGATGGCTACACCTTC.

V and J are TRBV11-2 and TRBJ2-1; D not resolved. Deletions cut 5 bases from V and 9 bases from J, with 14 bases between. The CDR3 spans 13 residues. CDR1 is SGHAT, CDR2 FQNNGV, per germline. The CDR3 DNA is TGTGCCAGCAGCAATCTAGAGTTCGGTGAGCAGTTCTTC. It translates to CASSNLEFGEQFF.

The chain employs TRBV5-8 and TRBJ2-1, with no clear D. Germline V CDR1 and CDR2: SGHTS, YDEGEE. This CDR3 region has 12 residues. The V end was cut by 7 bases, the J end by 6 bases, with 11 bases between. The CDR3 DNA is TGTGCCAGCCGCAACCCGGGCAATGAGCAGTTCTTC. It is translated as CASRNPGNEQFF.

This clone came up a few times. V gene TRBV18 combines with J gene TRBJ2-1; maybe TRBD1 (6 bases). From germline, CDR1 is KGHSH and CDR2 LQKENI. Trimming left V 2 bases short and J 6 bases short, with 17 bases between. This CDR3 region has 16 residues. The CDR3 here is CASSPVRRQGFNEQFF. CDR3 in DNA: TGTGCCAGCTCACCAGTCAGGCGGCAGGGGTTCAATGAGCAGTTCTTC.

Written as DNA, the CDR3 is TGCAGCGTTGATTTGGCAGGGGGCTATGGCTACACCTTC. Translated, it gives CSVDLAGGYGYTF. The chain employs TRBV29-1 and TRBJ1-2; the match to TRBD1 covers 7 bases. This CDR3 comprises 13 residues. Germline CDR1 reads SQVTM; CDR2 reads ANQGSEA. The junction had 5 bases not matched to a gene; V was cut back by 3 bases and J by 4 bases.

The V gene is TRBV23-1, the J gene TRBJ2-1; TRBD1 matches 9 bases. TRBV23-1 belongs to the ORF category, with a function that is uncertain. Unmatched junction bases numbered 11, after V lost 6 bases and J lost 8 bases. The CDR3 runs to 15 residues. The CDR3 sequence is CASRLRTGEIDEQFF. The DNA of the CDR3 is TGCGCCAGCAGACTTCGGACAGGGGAGATAGATGAGCAGTTCTTC.

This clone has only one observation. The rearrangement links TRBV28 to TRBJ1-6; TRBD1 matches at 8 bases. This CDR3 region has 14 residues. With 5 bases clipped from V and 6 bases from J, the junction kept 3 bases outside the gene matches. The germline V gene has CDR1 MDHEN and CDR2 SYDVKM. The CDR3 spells CASSTGGANSPLHF. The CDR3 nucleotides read TGTGCCAGCAGTACAGGGGGGGCTAATTCACCCCTCCACTTT.

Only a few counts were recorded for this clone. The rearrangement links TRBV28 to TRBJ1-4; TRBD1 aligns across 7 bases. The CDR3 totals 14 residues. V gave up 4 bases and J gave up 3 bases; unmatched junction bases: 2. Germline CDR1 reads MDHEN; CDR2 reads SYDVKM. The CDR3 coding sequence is TGTGCCAGCAGTTCCGGGACAGCTAATGAAAAACTGTTTTTT. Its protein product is CASSSGTANEKLFF.

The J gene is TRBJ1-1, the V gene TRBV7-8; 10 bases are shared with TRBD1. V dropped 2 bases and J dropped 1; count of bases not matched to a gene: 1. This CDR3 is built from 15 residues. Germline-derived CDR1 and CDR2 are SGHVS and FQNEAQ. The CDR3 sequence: CASSLRDRGNTEAFF. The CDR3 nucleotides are TGTGCCAGCAGCTTACGGGACAGGGGGAACACTGAAGCTTTCTTT.

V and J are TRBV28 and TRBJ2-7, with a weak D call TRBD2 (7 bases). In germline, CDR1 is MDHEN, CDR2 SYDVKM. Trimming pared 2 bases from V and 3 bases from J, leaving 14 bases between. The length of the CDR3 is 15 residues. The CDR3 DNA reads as TGTGCCAGCAGTTTACTAGGGAGGGGGTACTACGAGCAGTACTTC. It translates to CASSLLGRGYYEQYF.

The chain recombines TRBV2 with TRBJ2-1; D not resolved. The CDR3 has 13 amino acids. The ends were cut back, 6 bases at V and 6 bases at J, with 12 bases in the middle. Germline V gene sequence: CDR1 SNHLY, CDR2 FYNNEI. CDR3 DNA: TGTGCCAGCAGACCCGGAAGCGCCAATGAGCAGTTCTTC. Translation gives CASRPGSANEQFF. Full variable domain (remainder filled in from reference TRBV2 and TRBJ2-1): EPEVTQTPSHQVTQMGQEVILRCVPISNHLYFYWYRQILGQKVEFLVSFYNNEISEKSEIFDDQFSVERPDGSNFTLKIRSTKLEDSAMYFCASRPGSANEQFFGPGTRLTVL.

In DNA, the CDR3 is TGTGCCAGCAGTCCAGGGGTCCACTCCTACAATGAGCAGTTCTTC. This translates into CASSPGVHSYNEQFF. V is TRBV6-1 and J is TRBJ2-1; TRBD1 is a possible D gene (6 bases). The V and J ends lost 5 bases and 0 bases respectively, with 11 bases between them. The CDR3 totals 15 residues. The germline V gene has CDR1 MNHNS and CDR2 SASEGT.

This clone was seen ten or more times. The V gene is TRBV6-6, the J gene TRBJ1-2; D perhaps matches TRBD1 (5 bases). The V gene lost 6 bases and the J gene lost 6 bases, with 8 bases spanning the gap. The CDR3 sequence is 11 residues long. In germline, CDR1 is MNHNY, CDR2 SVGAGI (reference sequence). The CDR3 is CASRGGDGYTF. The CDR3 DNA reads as TGTGCCAGCAGGGGAGGGGATGGCTACACCTTC.

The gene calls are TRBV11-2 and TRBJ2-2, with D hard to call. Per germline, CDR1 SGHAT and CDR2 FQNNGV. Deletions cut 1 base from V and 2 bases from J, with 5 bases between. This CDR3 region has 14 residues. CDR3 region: CASSLGSNTGELFF. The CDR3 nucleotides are TGTGCCAGCAGCTTAGGCAGTAACACCGGGGAGCTGTTTTTT.

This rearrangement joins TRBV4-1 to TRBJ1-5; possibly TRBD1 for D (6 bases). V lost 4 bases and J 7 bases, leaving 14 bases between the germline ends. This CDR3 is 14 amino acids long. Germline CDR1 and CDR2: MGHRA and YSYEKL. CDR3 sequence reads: CASSLTGREQPQHF. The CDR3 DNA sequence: TGCGCCAGCAGCCTCACAGGGAGAGAGCAGCCCCAGCATTTT.

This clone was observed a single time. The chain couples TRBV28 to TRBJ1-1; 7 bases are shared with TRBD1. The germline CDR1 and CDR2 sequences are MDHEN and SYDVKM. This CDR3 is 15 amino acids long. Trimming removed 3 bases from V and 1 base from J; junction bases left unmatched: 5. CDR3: CASSLGRTGNTEAFF. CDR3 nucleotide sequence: TGTGCCAGCAGTTTGGGGAGGACAGGGAACACTGAAGCTTTCTTT.

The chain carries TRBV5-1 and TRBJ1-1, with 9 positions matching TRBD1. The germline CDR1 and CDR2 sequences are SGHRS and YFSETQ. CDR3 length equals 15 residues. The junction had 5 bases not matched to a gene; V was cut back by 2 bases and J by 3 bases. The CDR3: CASSLQGQGDTEAFF. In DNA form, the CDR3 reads TGCGCCAGCAGCTTACAGGGACAGGGTGACACTGAAGCTTTCTTT.

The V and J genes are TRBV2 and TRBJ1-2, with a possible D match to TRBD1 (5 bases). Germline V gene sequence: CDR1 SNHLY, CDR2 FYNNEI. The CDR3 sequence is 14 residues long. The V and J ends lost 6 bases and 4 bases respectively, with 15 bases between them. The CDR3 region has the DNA TGTGCCAGCAGGATCCAACAGGTCTCCTATGGCTACACCTTC. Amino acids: CASRIQQVSYGYTF.

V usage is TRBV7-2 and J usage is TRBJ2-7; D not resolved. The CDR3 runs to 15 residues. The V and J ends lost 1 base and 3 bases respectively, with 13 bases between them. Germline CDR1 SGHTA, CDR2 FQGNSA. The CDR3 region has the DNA TGTGCCAGCAGCTTAGTCCCACACATTGACTACGAGCAGTACTTC. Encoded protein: CASSLVPHIDYEQYF.

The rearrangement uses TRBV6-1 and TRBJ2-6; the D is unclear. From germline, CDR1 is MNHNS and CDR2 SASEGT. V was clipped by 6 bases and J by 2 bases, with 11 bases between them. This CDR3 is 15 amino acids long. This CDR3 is CASSTPRAGANVLTF. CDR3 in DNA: TGTGCCAGCAGCACCCCCCGGGCTGGGGCCAACGTCCTGACTTTC.

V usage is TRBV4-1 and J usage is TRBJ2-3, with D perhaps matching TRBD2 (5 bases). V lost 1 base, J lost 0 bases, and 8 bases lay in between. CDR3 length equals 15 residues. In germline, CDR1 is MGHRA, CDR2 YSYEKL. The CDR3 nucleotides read TGCGCCAGCAGCCAAGTGGAGCGGAGCACAGATACGCAGTATTTT. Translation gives CASSQVERSTDTQYF.

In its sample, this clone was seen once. The CDR3 sequence: CASSIQGASSYGYTF. The CDR3 DNA reads TGTGCCAGCAGTATTCAGGGGGCATCTAGCTATGGCTACACCTTC. The chain carries TRBV27 and TRBJ1-2; 8 nucleotides match TRBD1. CDR3 length: 15 amino acids. The junction had 9 bases not matched to a gene; V was cut back by 5 bases and J by 4 bases. Germline CDR1 and CDR2: MNHEY and SMNVEV (reference sequence).

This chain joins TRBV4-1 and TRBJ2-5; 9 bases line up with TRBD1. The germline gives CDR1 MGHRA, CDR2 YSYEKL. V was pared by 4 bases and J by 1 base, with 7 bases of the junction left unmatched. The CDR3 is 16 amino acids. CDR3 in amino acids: CASSPRLGQGQETQYF. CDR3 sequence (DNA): TGCGCCAGCAGCCCCCGCCTGGGACAGGGCCAAGAGACCCAGTACTTC.

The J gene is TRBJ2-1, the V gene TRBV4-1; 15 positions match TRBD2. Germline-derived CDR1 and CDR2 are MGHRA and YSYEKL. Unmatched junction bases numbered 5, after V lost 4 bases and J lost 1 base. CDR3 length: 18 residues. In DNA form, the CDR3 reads TGCGCCAGCAGCCGTGGACTAGCGGGGGGGAAGTCCTACAATGAGCAGTTCTTC. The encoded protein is CASSRGLAGGKSYNEQFF.

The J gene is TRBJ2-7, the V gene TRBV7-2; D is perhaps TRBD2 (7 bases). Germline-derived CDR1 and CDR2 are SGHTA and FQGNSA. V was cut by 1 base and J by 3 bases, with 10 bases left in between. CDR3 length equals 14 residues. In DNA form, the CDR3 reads TGTGCCAGCAGCTTAGGCGGGGGCCTCTACGAGCAGTACTTC. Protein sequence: CASSLGGGLYEQYF.

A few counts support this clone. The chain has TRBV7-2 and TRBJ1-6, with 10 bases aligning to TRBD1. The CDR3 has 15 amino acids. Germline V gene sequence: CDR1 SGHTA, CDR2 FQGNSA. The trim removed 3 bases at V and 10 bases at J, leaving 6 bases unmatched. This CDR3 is CASSFDRGHGSPLHF. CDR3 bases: TGTGCCAGCAGCTTTGACAGGGGGCATGGATCACCCCTCCACTTT.